Listed here are 21 T cell receptor beta chains from one sample, sequenced in a study of CD8 T cells in Susac syndrome. Reverse transcription used about 0.45 to 1 ug RNA and random hexamers. MiXCR was run by TCRdb on the immunoSEQ multiplex PCR reads, yielding one entry per CDR3 protein. There are some 200,000 distinct CDR3 sequences in the sample; 85% to 95% occur only once, and about 0.1% lies in the top ten. Source material: CD4+ T cells from PBMCs. The receptors stem from a human donor in good health.

This clonotype occurred once. The chain links TRBV27 to TRBJ2-2, with 7 positions matching TRBD2. The V gene end was trimmed by 3 bases and the J gene end by 4 bases; junction bases not matched to a gene: 2. Germline V gene lookup returns CDR1 MNHEY and CDR2 SMNVEV (reference sequence). CDR3 size: 14 residues. CDR3 coding DNA: TGTGCCAGCAGTTTGACTAGCCCCACCGGGGAGCTGTTTTTT. It translates to CASSLTSPTGELFF.

This clonotype was picked up one time. The J gene is TRBJ2-3, the V gene TRBV7-9; D gene unclear. The germline V gene encodes CDR1 SEHNR and CDR2 FQNEAQ (reference sequence). Trimming took 3 bases from V and 0 from J, leaving 7 bases between them. The CDR3 covers 14 residues. As DNA, the CDR3 is TGTGCCAGCAGCTTCACAGAGAGCACAGATACGCAGTATTTT. This encodes CASSFTESTDTQYF.

V and J are TRBV4-1 and TRBJ1-2; tentatively, D is TRBD1 (5 bases). Per the germline V gene, CDR1 is MGHRA and CDR2 is YSYEKL. Trimming removed 0 bases at V and 3 bases at J, with 8 bases between. This CDR3 contains 14 residues. CDR3 nucleotides: TGCGCCAGCAGCCAAGATTTCAGGGACTATGGCTACACCTTC. Protein: CASSQDFRDYGYTF.

The V call is TRBV5-1, the J call TRBJ2-1, with TRBD2 matching 11 bases. Germline trimming cut 3 bases from V and 4 bases from J; bases unmatched to any gene: 3. The germline gives CDR1 SGHRS, CDR2 YFSETQ. The CDR3 extends over 15 amino acids. In DNA form, the CDR3 reads TGCGCCAGCAGCTCTACTAGCGGGGGTTACAATGAGCAGTTCTTC. It yields the protein CASSSTSGGYNEQFF.

The CDR3 region is CASRPQEETQYF. The CDR3, as DNA: TGTGCAAGTCGCCCCCAAGAAGAGACCCAGTACTTC. This chain uses TRBV12-2 with TRBJ2-5. TRBV12-2 is a known pseudogene. This CDR3 spans 12 amino acids.

Of note for this clonotype: An end of the junction does not agree with germline; a read error may underlie this. The J gene is TRBJ2-3, the V gene TRBV28; the match to TRBD2 covers 7 bases. Germline V gene lookup returns CDR1 MDHEN and CDR2 SYDVKM. The CDR3 has 12 residues. Here the CDR3 reads CATETSKDTQYF. Here the CDR3 DNA reads TGTGCCACCGAGACTAGCAAAGATACGCAGTATTTT.

The rearrangement uses TRBV29-1 and TRBJ2-1, with 8 bases lining up with TRBD2. With 6 bases clipped from V and 8 bases from J, the junction kept 6 bases outside the gene matches. Germline CDR1 and CDR2: SQVTM and ANQGSEA. This CDR3 comprises 12 residues. Here the CDR3 DNA reads TGCAGCGTACGGGAGGGCCACCATGAGCAGTTCTTC. Translated, it gives CSVREGHHEQFF.

This chain links TRBV23-1 with TRBJ2-7; possibly TRBD2 for D (6 bases). TRBV23-1 is an ORF for which the function is uncertain. This CDR3 region has 16 residues. V lost 2 bases to trimming and J lost 0 bases, with 14 bases between them. The CDR3 loop reads CASSQNAGLNSYEQYF. CDR3 sequence (DNA): TGCGCCAGCAGTCAAAATGCGGGACTCAACTCCTACGAGCAGTACTTC.

This rearrangement joins TRBV2 to TRBJ1-1; D call uncertain. In germline, CDR1 is SNHLY, CDR2 FYNNEI. V shed 1 base and J shed 6 bases, with 15 bases lying between them. The CDR3 is made up of 15 amino acids. CDR3 protein: CASSEVAFRSAEAFF. The CDR3 region has the DNA TGTGCCAGCAGTGAAGTGGCCTTTCGGAGCGCTGAAGCTTTCTTT. Full variable domain (outside the CDR3, taken from reference TRBV2 and TRBJ1-1): EPEVTQTPSHQVTQMGQEVILRCVPISNHLYFYWYRQILGQKVEFLVSFYNNEISEKSEIFDDQFSVERPDGSNFTLKIRSTKLEDSAMYFCASSEVAFRSAEAFFGQGTRLTVV.

This sequence joins TRBV9 and TRBJ2-1; D perhaps matches TRBD2 (5 bases). Deletions cut 4 bases from V and 7 bases from J, with 9 bases between. The CDR3 is 12 residues long. The germline gives CDR1 SGDLS, CDR2 YYNGEE. The CDR3 region has the DNA TGTGCCAGCAGCCTCGAGCGGAATGAGCAGTTCTTC. This gives the protein CASSLERNEQFF.

The V gene is TRBV30, the J gene TRBJ2-3, with D possibly being TRBD2 (6 bases). V lost 2 bases, J lost 4 bases, and 10 bases lay in between. The CDR3 is 13 amino acids. Germline V gene sequence: CDR1 GTSNPN, CDR2 SVGIG (reference sequence). The CDR3 is CAWSPTGADTQYF. Here the CDR3 DNA reads TGTGCCTGGAGTCCGACGGGAGCAGATACGCAGTATTTT.

This chain uses TRBV5-6 with TRBJ2-7; D might be TRBD2 (5 bases). V was trimmed by 4 bases and J by 2 bases, leaving 16 bases between them. Germline CDR1 is SGHDT and CDR2 is YYEEEE. The CDR3 sequence is 15 residues long. CDR3 sequence reads: CASSRNPRETYEQYF. CDR3 sequence (DNA): TGTGCCAGCAGCCGAAATCCAAGGGAGACCTACGAGCAGTACTTC.

The chain links TRBV6-6 to TRBJ2-7; TRBD2 matches at 12 bases. The germline V gene encodes CDR1 MNHNY and CDR2 SVGAGI (reference sequence). With V trimmed by 6 bases and J by 6 bases, 12 bases remained unmatched. The CDR3 runs 16 residues. The chain's CDR3 is CASRQPGLAGIGEQYF. The CDR3 DNA sequence: TGTGCCAGCAGGCAACCGGGACTAGCGGGTATTGGCGAGCAGTACTTC.

This chain uses TRBV7-2 with TRBJ2-1; 8 positions agree with TRBD2. Germline V gene sequence: CDR1 SGHTA, CDR2 FQGNSA. V dropped 5 bases and J dropped 6; count of bases not matched to a gene: 6. This CDR3 is 14 amino acids long. CDR3 nucleotides: TGTGCCAGCAGCCCTGTAGCGGGACGCAATGAGCAGTTCTTC. This gives the protein CASSPVAGRNEQFF.

This chain joins TRBV7-9 and TRBJ1-4, with D tentatively TRBD1 (6 bases). CDR1 and CDR2 from the germline V gene are SEHNR and FQNEAQ (reference sequence). V was pared by 3 bases and J by 7 bases, with 15 bases between. The CDR3 runs 15 residues. The CDR3 DNA reads as TGTGCCAGCAGCTTGAACAGTGGGGGGGCTGAAAAACTGTTTTTT. Its translation is CASSLNSGGAEKLFF.

V is TRBV7-2 and J is TRBJ1-4; 11 bases line up with TRBD1. The CDR3 consists of 17 residues. Losses at the gene ends were 2 bases for V and 8 bases for J; bases not matched to a gene: 10. Germline V gene data show CDR1 as SGHTA and CDR2 as FQGNSA. CDR3 coding DNA: TGTGCCAGCAGCTTAAGGACAGGGGGCGCAACAGGGGAAAAACTGTTTTTT. It is translated as CASSLRTGGATGEKLFF.

V and J are TRBV4-3 and TRBJ1-2; D is uncertain. Germline V lookup: CDR1 LGHNA, CDR2 YSLEER. The V gene lost 0 bases and the J gene lost 2 bases, with 13 bases spanning the gap. CDR3 length equals 16 residues. In nucleotides, the CDR3 is TGCGCCAGCAGCCAAGATCGATTAGGGCTGAACTATGGCTACACCTTC. This gives the protein CASSQDRLGLNYGYTF.

The chain carries TRBV15 and TRBJ2-4; D is unresolved. The CDR3 runs to 15 residues. Germline V gene lookup returns CDR1 LNHNV and CDR2 YYDKDF (reference sequence). V was trimmed by 1 base and J by 0 bases, leaving 7 bases between them. The CDR3 coding sequence is TGTGCCACCAGCAGAGGGGGAACAGCCAAAAACATTCAGTACTTC. It yields the protein CATSRGGTAKNIQYF.

V usage is TRBV29-1 and J usage is TRBJ2-7, with 10 bases fitting TRBD2. J lost 3 bases, V lost 5 bases, and 4 bases had no gene match. This CDR3 comprises 13 residues. Germline CDR1 and CDR2: SQVTM and ANQGSEA. CDR3 loop: CSVSASGSYEQYF. CDR3 sequence (DNA): TGCAGCGTTTCGGCTAGCGGGAGCTACGAGCAGTACTTC.

The chain's CDR3 is CASSQDDNTEAFF. As DNA, the CDR3 is TGTGCCAGCAGCCAAGACGATAACACTGAAGCTTTCTTT. J is TRBJ1-1 and V is TRBV4-2; D is undetermined. Trimming removed 0 bases at V and 2 bases at J, with 4 bases between. The CDR3 totals 13 residues. Germline CDR1 LGHNA, CDR2 YNFKEQ.

The chain carries TRBV11-2 and TRBJ2-7; D may be TRBD1 or TRBD2 (5 bases each). This CDR3 contains 13 residues. Per the germline V gene, CDR1 is SGHAT and CDR2 is FQNNGV. Trimming left V 1 base short and J 5 bases short, with 9 bases between. The CDR3: CASSLGGYDEQYF. The DNA for the CDR3 is TGTGCCAGCAGCTTAGGGGGGTACGACGAGCAGTACTTC.